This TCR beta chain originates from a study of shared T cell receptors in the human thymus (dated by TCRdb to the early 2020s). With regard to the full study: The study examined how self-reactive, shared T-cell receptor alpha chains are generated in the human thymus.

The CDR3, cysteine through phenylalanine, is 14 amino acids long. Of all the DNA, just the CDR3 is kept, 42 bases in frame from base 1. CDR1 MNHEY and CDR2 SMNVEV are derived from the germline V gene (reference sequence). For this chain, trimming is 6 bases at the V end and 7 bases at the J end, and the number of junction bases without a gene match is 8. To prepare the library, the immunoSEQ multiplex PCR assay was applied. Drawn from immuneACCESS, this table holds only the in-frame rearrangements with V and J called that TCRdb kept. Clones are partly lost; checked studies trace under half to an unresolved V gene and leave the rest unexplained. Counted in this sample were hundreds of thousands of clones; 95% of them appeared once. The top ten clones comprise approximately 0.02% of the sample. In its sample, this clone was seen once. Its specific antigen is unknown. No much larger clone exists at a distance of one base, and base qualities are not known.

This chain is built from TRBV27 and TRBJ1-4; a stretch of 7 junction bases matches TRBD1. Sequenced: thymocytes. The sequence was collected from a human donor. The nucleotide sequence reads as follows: TGTGCCAGCAGCATAGACAGGGATGGTGAAAAACTGTTTTTT. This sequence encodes CASSIDRDGEKLFF.